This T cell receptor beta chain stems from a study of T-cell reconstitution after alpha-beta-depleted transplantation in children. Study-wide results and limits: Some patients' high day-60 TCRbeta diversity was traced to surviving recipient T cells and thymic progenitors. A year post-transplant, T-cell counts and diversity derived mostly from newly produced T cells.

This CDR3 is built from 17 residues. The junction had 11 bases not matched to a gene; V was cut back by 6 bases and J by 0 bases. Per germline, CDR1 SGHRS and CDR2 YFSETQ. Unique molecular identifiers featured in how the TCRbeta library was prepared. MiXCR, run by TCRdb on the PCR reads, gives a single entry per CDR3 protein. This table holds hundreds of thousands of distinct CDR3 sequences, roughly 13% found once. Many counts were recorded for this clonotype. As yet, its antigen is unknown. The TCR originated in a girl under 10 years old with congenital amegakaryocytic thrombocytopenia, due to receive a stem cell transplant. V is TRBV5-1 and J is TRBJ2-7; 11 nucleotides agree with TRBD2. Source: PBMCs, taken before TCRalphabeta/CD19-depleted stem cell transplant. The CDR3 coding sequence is TGCGCCAGCACCCTAGCGGGAGGTGGACCAAGCTCCTACGAGCAGTACTTC. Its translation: CASTLAGGGPSSYEQYF.